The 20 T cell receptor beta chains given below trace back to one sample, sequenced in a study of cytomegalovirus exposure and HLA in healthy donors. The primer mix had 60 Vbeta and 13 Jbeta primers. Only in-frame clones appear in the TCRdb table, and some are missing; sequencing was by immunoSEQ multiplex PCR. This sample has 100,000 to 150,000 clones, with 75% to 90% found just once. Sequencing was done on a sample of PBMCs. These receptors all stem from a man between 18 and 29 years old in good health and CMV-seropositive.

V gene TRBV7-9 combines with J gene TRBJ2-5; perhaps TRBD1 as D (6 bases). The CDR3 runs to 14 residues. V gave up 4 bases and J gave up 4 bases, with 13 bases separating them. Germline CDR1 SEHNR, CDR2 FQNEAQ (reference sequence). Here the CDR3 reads CASSSLGGGETQYF. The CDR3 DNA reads TGTGCCAGCAGCTCTCTAGGGGGTGGAGAGACCCAGTACTTC. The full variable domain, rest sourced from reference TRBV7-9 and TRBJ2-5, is DTGVSQNPRHKITKRGQNVTFRCDPISEHNRLYWYRQTLGQGPEFLTYFQNEAQLEKSRLLSDRFSAERPKGSFSTLEIQRTEQGDSAMYLCASSSLGGGETQYFGPGTRLLVL.

The CDR3: CASSLVVWTGGKNTGELFF. The CDR3 coding sequence is TGTGCCAGCAGCTTAGTGGTTTGGACAGGGGGGAAGAACACCGGGGAGCTGTTTTTT. The V call is TRBV7-6, the J call TRBJ2-2; 10 bases line up with TRBD1. CDR1 and CDR2 (germline): SGHVS, FNYEAQ. V lost 1 base and J lost 1; bases outside the gene matches: 9. The CDR3 spans 19 residues.

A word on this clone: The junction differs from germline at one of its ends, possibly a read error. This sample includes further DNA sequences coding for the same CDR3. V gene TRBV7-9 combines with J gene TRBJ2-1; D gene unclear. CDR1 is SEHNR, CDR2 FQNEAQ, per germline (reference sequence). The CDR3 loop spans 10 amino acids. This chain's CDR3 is CASSSGEQFF. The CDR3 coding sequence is TGTGCTAGCAGCTCGGGTGAGCAGTTCTTC.

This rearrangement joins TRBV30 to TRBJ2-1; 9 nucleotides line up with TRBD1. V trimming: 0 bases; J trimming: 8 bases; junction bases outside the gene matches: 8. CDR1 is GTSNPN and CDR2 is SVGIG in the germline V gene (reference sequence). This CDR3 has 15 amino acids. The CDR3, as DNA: TGTGCCTGGAGTGTCTCGTTTGACAGGGGGTATGAGCAGTTCTTC. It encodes CAWSVSFDRGYEQFF.

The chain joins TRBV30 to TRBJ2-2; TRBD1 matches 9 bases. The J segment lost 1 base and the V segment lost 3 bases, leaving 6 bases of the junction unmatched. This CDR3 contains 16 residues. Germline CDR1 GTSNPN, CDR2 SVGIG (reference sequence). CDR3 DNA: TGTGCCTGGAGGATAGGGACAGGGTTGAACACCGGGGAGCTGTTTTTT. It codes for CAWRIGTGLNTGELFF.

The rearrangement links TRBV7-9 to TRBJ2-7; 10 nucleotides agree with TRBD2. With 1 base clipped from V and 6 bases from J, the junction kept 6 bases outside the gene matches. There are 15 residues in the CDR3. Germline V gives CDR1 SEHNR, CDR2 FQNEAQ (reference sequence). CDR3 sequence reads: CASSLESSGGSEQYF. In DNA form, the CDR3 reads TGTGCCAGCAGCTTAGAATCTAGCGGGGGATCCGAGCAGTACTTC.

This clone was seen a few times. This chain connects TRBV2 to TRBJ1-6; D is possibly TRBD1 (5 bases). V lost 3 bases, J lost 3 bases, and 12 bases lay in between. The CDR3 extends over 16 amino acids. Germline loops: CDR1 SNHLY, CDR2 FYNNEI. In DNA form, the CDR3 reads TGTGCCAGCAGTGAGGCGACAGTGATCTATAATTCACCCCTCCACTTT. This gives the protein CASSEATVIYNSPLHF.

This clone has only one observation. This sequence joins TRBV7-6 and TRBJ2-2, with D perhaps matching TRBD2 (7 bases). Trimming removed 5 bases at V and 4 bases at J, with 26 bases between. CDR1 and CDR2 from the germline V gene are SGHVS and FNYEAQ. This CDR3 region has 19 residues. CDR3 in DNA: TGTGCCAGCAGCCCGTACGCCGAGGTGGGGGGGGGCCGCACCGGGGAGCTGTTTTTT. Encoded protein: CASSPYAEVGGGRTGELFF.

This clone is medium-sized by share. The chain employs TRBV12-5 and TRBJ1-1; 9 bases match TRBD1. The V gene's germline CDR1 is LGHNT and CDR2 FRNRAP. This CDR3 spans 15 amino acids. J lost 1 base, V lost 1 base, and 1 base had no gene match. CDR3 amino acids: CASGLEGQGNTEAFF. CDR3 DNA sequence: TGTGCTAGTGGTTTGGAGGGACAGGGGAACACTGAAGCTTTCTTT. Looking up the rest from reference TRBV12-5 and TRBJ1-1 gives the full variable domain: DARVTQTPRHKVTEMGQEVTMRCQPILGHNTVFWYRQTMMQGLELLAYFRNRAPLDDSGMPKDRFSAEMPDATLATLKIQPSEPRDSAVYFCASGLEGQGNTEAFFGQGTRLTVV.

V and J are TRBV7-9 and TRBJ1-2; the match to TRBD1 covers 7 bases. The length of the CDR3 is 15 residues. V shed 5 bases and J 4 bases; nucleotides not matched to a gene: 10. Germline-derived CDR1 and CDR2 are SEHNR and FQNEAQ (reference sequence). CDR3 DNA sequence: TGTGCCAGCAGCCGCCCTACAGGGGTTCCCTATGGCTACACCTTC. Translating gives CASSRPTGVPYGYTF.

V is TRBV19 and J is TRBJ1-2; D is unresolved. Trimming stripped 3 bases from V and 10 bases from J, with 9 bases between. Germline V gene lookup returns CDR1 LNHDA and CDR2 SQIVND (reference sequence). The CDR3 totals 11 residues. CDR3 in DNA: TGTGCCAGTAGTATTTCGGTTTTCTACACCTTC. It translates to CASSISVFYTF.

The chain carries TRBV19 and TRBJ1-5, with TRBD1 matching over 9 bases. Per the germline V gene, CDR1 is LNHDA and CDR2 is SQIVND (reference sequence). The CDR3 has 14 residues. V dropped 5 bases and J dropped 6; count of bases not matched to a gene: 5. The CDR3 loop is CASSLDRGGQPQHF. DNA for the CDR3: TGTGCCAGTAGTCTCGACAGGGGGGGTCAGCCCCAGCATTTT.

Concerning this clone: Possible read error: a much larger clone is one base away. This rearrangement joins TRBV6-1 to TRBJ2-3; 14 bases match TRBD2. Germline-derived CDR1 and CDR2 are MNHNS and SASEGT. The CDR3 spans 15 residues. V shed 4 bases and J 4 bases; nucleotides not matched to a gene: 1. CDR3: CASSGLAGGPDTQYF. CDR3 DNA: TGTGCCAGCAGTGGACTAGCGGGGGGGCCAGATACGCAGTATTTT.

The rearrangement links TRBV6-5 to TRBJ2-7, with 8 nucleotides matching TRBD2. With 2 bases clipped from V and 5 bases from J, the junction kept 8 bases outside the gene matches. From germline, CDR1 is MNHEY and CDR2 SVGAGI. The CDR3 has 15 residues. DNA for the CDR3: TGTGCCAGCAGTTACCGGGGGGGGCCTCTGAACGAGCAGTACTTC. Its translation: CASSYRGGPLNEQYF.

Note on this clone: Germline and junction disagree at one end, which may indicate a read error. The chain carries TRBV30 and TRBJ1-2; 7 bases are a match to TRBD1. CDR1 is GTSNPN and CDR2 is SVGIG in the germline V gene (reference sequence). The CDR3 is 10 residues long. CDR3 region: CAWGDRDIRF. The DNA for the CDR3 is TGTGCCTGGGGAGACAGGGATATTAGGTTC.

CDR3 region: CASSERTGYEQYF. DNA of the CDR3: TGCGCCAGCAGTGAAAGGACAGGCTACGAGCAGTACTTC. The J gene is TRBJ2-7, the V gene TRBV10-2; 7 bases are shared with TRBD1. The germline gives CDR1 WSHSY, CDR2 SAAADI. This CDR3 region has 13 residues. Trimming took 3 bases from V and 3 from J; bases not matched to a gene: 2.

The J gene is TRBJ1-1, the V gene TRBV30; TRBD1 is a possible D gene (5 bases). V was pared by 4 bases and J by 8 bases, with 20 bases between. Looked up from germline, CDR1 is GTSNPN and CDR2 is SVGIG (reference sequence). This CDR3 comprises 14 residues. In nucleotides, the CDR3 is TGTGCCTGGAACCGACAGTCCAACCCGGAGGAAGCTTTCTTT. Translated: CAWNRQSNPEEAFF.

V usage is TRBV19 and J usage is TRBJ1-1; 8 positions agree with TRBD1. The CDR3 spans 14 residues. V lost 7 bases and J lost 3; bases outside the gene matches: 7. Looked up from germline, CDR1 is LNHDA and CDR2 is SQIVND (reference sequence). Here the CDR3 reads CASKTGGRDTEAFF. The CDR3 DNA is TGTGCCAGTAAAACAGGGGGTAGGGACACTGAAGCTTTCTTT.

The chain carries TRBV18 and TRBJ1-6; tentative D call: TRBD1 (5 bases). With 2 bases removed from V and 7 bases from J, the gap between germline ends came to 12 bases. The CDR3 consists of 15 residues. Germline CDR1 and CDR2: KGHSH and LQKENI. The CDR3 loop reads CASSPSVGGNSPLHF. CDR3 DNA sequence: TGTGCCAGCTCACCATCGGTCGGGGGGAATTCACCCCTCCACTTT.

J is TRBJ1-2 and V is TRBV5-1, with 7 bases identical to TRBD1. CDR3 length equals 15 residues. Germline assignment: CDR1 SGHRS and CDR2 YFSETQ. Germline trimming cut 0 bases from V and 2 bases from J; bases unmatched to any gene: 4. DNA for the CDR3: TGCGCCAGCAGCTTGGCGGGACAGTACAACTATGGCTACACCTTC. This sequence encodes CASSLAGQYNYGYTF.